What follows are 4 T cell receptor beta chains derived from one specimen sequenced in a study of cytomegalovirus exposure and HLA in healthy donors. Amplification used 60 Vbeta primers and 13 Jbeta primers. The protocol was immunoSEQ multiplex PCR, while the TCRdb copy is restricted to in-frame clones and leaves out a portion. The table shows approximately 140,000 clones, with less than 85% occurring only once. The sample comprised PBMCs. The source of these receptors is a middle-aged man in good health and CMV-seropositive.

The CDR3: CSVEIRETYNEQFF. CDR3 DNA sequence: TGCAGCGTTGAAATCCGGGAGACCTACAATGAGCAGTTCTTC. J is TRBJ2-1 and V is TRBV29-1; perhaps TRBD2 as D (6 bases). Germline assignment: CDR1 SQVTM and CDR2 ANQGSEA. V was pared by 2 bases and J by 2 bases, with 10 bases between. The CDR3 spans 14 residues.

As to this clone: Other DNA sequences in the sample encode the same CDR3. The chain is built from TRBV7-3 and TRBJ2-3; 8 bases are shared with TRBD2. Per the germline V gene, CDR1 is SGHTA and CDR2 is FQGTGA. With 4 bases clipped from V and 6 bases from J, the junction kept 6 bases outside the gene matches. CDR3 length equals 14 residues. CDR3 sequence reads: CASSSGTSSDTQYF. CDR3 coding DNA: TGTGCCAGCAGCTCCGGGACTAGTTCCGATACGCAGTATTTT. Full variable domain (rest looked up from reference TRBV7-3 and TRBJ2-3): GAGVSQTPSNKVTEKGKYVELRCDPISGHTALYWYRQSLGQGPEFLIYFQGTGAADDSGLPNDRFFAVRPEGSVSTLKIQRTERGDSAVYLCASSSGTSSDTQYFGPGTRLTVL.

The chain carries TRBV4-1 and TRBJ1-5; D may be TRBD1 (6 bases). Per germline, CDR1 MGHRA and CDR2 YSYEKL. The V end lost 3 bases, the J end lost 7 bases, and 13 bases lay between the germline ends. The CDR3 sequence is 14 residues long. The CDR3 DNA follows: TGCGCCAGCAGCCAGCAGGGGTCAGGGCAGCCCCAGCATTTT. Residues: CASSQQGSGQPQHF.

CDR3 amino acids: CASSLHGTGDATNEKLFF. In DNA form, the CDR3 reads TGCGCCAGCAGCTTGCACGGGACAGGGGACGCGACTAATGAAAAACTGTTTTTT. This chain links TRBV5-1 with TRBJ1-4, with 10 bases lining up with TRBD1. The trim removed 1 base at V and 2 bases at J, leaving 8 bases unmatched. CDR1 and CDR2 from the germline V gene are SGHRS and YFSETQ. This CDR3 has 18 amino acids.